This passage covers 21 T cell receptor beta chains from one sample sequenced in a study of spatial heterogeneity in lung cancer. Findings and caveats of the study: It was found that expanded intratumoral alpha and beta TCR counts tracked tumor mutation counts.

TCRdb ran MiXCR on the 5' RACE reads and lists one entry per CDR3 protein. The profile shows approximately 7,600 distinct CDR3 sequences, around 15% of them singletons. Regarding time point: sample taken at primary tumor resection. What these receptors recognize is not known. Sequencing was performed on lung tumor tissue, taken at surgery. These receptors were taken from a female donor with early-stage non-small cell lung cancer.

CDR3 in DNA: TGTGCCAGCAGTCCGCGGGACTTCACAGATACGCAGTATTTT. Encoded protein: CASSPRDFTDTQYF. The chain links TRBV27 to TRBJ2-3; possibly TRBD2 for D (6 bases). Germline-derived CDR1 and CDR2 are MNHEY and SMNVEV (reference sequence). The ends were cut back, 5 bases at V and 2 bases at J, with 11 bases in the middle. The CDR3 runs to 14 residues.

By share of the sample, this clonotype is medium-sized. The chain employs TRBV6-5 and TRBJ2-1; 8 bases are shared with TRBD1. The V and J ends lost 2 bases and 5 bases, in that order; junction bases with no gene match: 2. CDR3 length: 14 amino acids. The germline V gene encodes CDR1 MNHEY and CDR2 SVGAGI. The CDR3 reads CASSYTGQDNEQFF. In nucleotides, the CDR3 is TGTGCCAGCAGTTACACGGGACAGGACAATGAGCAGTTCTTC.

This clonotype ranks as medium-sized. The rearrangement uses TRBV3-1 and TRBJ2-7, with 8 positions matching TRBD2. V lost 6 bases and J lost 4; bases outside the gene matches: 8. The V gene's germline CDR1 is LGHDT and CDR2 YNNKEL (reference sequence). This CDR3 has 14 amino acids. The CDR3 DNA sequence: TGTGCCAGCAGTCCGGTAGCGGGGAAGTACGAGCAGTACTTC. Its protein is CASSPVAGKYEQYF.

The chain couples TRBV3-1 to TRBJ2-7; a possible D gene is TRBD2 (6 bases). CDR3 size: 15 residues. CDR1 is LGHDT, CDR2 YNNKEL, per germline (reference sequence). V was clipped by 4 bases and J by 0 bases, with 13 bases between them. The CDR3 region is CASSLRGGPSYEQYF. DNA for the CDR3: TGTGCCAGCAGCCTGCGGGGCGGACCCTCCTACGAGCAGTACTTC.

This clonotype came up many times. This chain joins TRBV7-3 and TRBJ2-3; the D gene is possibly TRBD1 (6 bases). Germline loops: CDR1 SGHTA, CDR2 FQGTGA. CDR3 length: 15 amino acids. Trimming removed 0 bases at V and 2 bases at J, with 9 bases between. The CDR3 DNA follows: TGTGCCAGCAGCTTAACCGGACAGCCCACAGATACGCAGTATTTT. The encoded protein is CASSLTGQPTDTQYF.

This clonotype was detected many times. The chain joins TRBV7-2 to TRBJ2-3; 7 bases are shared with TRBD1. Trimming at V came to 5 bases and at J to 7 bases, leaving 6 bases not matched to a gene. CDR1 is SGHTA, CDR2 FQGNSA, per germline. CDR3 size: 13 residues. The CDR3 nucleotides are TGTGCCAGCAGCGCCGGGACAGCGCATACGCAGTATTTT. Amino acids: CASSAGTAHTQYF.

Ten or more counts support this clonotype. This chain uses TRBV5-1 with TRBJ2-1, with a possible D match to TRBD2 (5 bases). The CDR3 contains 15 residues. Trimming pared 0 bases from V and 6 bases from J, leaving 13 bases between. CDR1 and CDR2 from the germline V gene are SGHRS and YFSETQ. The CDR3: CASSLAEGSPNEQFF. CDR3 in DNA: TGCGCCAGCAGCTTGGCCGAGGGTTCACCCAATGAGCAGTTCTTC.

This clonotype was detected many times. V is TRBV4-1 and J is TRBJ2-3; 7 bases match TRBD1. Germline-derived CDR1 and CDR2 are MGHRA and YSYEKL. This CDR3 comprises 15 residues. Germline trimming cut 2 bases from V and 2 bases from J; bases unmatched to any gene: 4. The CDR3 protein is CASSQIRGSTDTQYF. The DNA of the CDR3 is TGCGCCAGCAGCCAAATCAGGGGGTCCACAGATACGCAGTATTTT.

This clonotype is labeled medium-sized. The chain couples TRBV6-2 or TRBV6-3 to TRBJ1-1; D call uncertain. Germline V gene sequence: CDR1 MNHEY, CDR2 SVGEGT. V lost 5 bases and J 3 bases, leaving 16 bases between the germline ends. The length of the CDR3 is 15 residues. The CDR3 sequence is CASSSPGPLDTEAFF. CDR3 DNA: TGTGCCAGCAGTAGTCCCGGGCCCCTTGACACTGAAGCTTTCTTT.

This clonotype was found many times. This chain uses TRBV30 with TRBJ1-3; no reliable D call. Trimming removed 0 bases at V and 0 bases at J, with 6 bases between. Germline V CDR1 and CDR2: GTSNPN, SVGIG (reference sequence). The CDR3 length is 14 residues. The CDR3 bases are TGTGCCTGGAGTGTACTATCCTCTGGAAACACCATATATTTT. Translating gives CAWSVLSSGNTIYF.

This clonotype ranks as medium-sized. V gene TRBV20-1 combines with J gene TRBJ1-1, with 8 bases matching TRBD1. Trimming removed 3 bases from V and 11 bases from J; junction bases left unmatched: 11. Germline V gene sequence: CDR1 DFQATT, CDR2 SNEGSKA (reference sequence). The CDR3 loop spans 13 amino acids. The CDR3: CSASATGGNQAFF. The DNA of the CDR3 is TGCAGTGCTAGTGCTACAGGGGGGAACCAGGCTTTCTTT.

This clonotype was observed many times. The J gene is TRBJ1-2, the V gene TRBV3-1; 7 bases are shared with TRBD1. With V trimmed by 1 base and J by 14 bases, 7 bases remained unmatched. Germline lookup yields CDR1 LGHDT and CDR2 YNNKEL (reference sequence). This CDR3 spans 12 amino acids. The CDR3 sequence: CASSQADRERTF. DNA of the CDR3: TGTGCCAGCAGCCAAGCCGACAGGGAAAGAACCTTC.

This clonotype ranks as medium-sized. This rearrangement joins TRBV6-5 to TRBJ1-1; D uncertain. Germline CDR1 MNHEY, CDR2 SVGAGI. V dropped 0 bases and J dropped 4 bases, with 12 bases sitting between them. This CDR3 comprises 15 residues. The CDR3 sequence: CASSYSLSLVTEAFF. The DNA of the CDR3 is TGTGCCAGCAGTTACTCATTATCCCTGGTCACTGAAGCTTTCTTT.

Sample share makes this clonotype medium-sized. The chain couples TRBV5-4 to TRBJ2-3; D gene uncertain. The CDR3 covers 12 residues. V was pared by 3 bases and J by 5 bases, with 7 bases between. The V gene's germline CDR1 is SGHNT and CDR2 YYREEE (reference sequence). CDR3 residues: CASSWSGDTQYF. The DNA for the CDR3 is TGTGCCAGCAGCTGGAGTGGAGATACGCAGTATTTT.

Many counts were recorded for this clonotype. V gene TRBV28 combines with J gene TRBJ2-6; D unresolved. The germline V gene has CDR1 MDHEN and CDR2 SYDVKM. The V end was cut by 3 bases, the J end by 1 base, with 1 base between. The CDR3 has 13 amino acids. CDR3 nucleotide sequence: TGTGCCAGCAGTTTTTCTGGGGCCAACGTCCTGACTTTC. Translating gives CASSFSGANVLTF. Using reference TRBV28 and TRBJ2-6 for the parts outside the CDR3, the full variable domain is DVKVTQSSRYLVKRTGEKVFLECVQDMDHENMFWYRQDPGLGLRLIYFSYDVKMKEKGDIPEGYSVSREKKERFSLILESASTNQTSMYLCASSFSGANVLTFGAGSRLTVL.

The table lists this clonotype with many counts. The genes are TRBV12-3 or TRBV12-4 and TRBJ2-1; the D call may be TRBD1 or TRBD2 (5 bases each). The CDR3 runs 12 residues. Trimming removed 6 bases from V and 10 bases from J, with 13 bases in between. Written as DNA, the CDR3 is TGTGCCAGCAGCCCCGGGACCATAGAGCAGTTCTTC. It yields the protein CASSPGTIEQFF.

This clonotype has at least ten counts. The chain recombines TRBV2 with TRBJ2-5, with D possibly matching TRBD2 (6 bases). The CDR3 runs to 15 residues. Trimming pared 6 bases from V and 2 bases from J, leaving 16 bases between. Germline V CDR1 and CDR2: SNHLY, FYNNEI. CDR3 DNA: TGTGCCAGCAGGATGCTAGCTGGAGGGCAAGAGACCCAGTACTTC. Protein product: CASRMLAGGQETQYF.

This clonotype has at least ten counts. This chain uses TRBV2 with TRBJ2-4; 7 bases are shared with TRBD1. Per germline, CDR1 SNHLY and CDR2 FYNNEI. J was trimmed by 6 bases and V by 4 bases; bases with no gene match: 9. The CDR3 length is 15 residues. CDR3: CASSAPGQSLNIQYF. CDR3 nucleotides: TGTGCCAGCAGTGCCCCGGGACAGAGTCTAAACATTCAGTACTTC. Combining the CDR3 with reference TRBV2 and TRBJ2-4 gives the whole variable domain EPEVTQTPSHQVTQMGQEVILRCVPISNHLYFYWYRQILGQKVEFLVSFYNNEISEKSEIFDDQFSVERPDGSNFTLKIRSTKLEDSAMYFCASSAPGQSLNIQYFGAGTRLSVL.

Many counts were recorded for this clonotype. The chain recombines TRBV5-4 with TRBJ1-1, with 7 bases aligning to TRBD1. V lost 3 bases to trimming and J lost 0 bases; unmatched junction nucleotides: 2. Germline loops: CDR1 SGHNT, CDR2 YYREEE (reference sequence). The CDR3 runs 14 residues. The CDR3 protein is CASSWQGVNTEAFF. In DNA, the CDR3 is TGTGCCAGCAGCTGGCAGGGGGTGAACACTGAAGCTTTCTTT.

This chain connects TRBV7-2 to TRBJ1-5; D possibly corresponds to TRBD1 (6 bases). The CDR3 has 17 residues. Germline CDR1 reads SGHTA; CDR2 reads FQGNSA. V shed 3 bases and J shed 7 bases, with 22 bases lying between them. The CDR3 sequence is CASSLLTTWDMPQPQHF. Here the CDR3 DNA reads TGTGCCAGCAGCTTGCTAACGACCTGGGACATGCCACAGCCCCAGCATTTT.

This clonotype was seen at least ten times. The chain couples TRBV5-5 to TRBJ2-4; no reliable D call. CDR1 is SGHKS and CDR2 is YYEKEE in the germline V gene (reference sequence). The V end lost 3 bases, the J end lost 7 bases, and 14 bases lay between the germline ends. The CDR3 is made up of 14 amino acids. As DNA, the CDR3 is TGTGCCAGCAGCTCCCCCACAAGTGTCAACATTCAGTACTTC. Its translation is CASSSPTSVNIQYF.